The present T cell receptor beta chain was sequenced within a study of T cell changes during pregnancy in multiple sclerosis. Germline V CDR1 and CDR2: SNHLY, FYNNEI. Germline trimming cut 7 bases from V and 5 bases from J; bases unmatched to any gene: 5. This CDR3 contains 15 residues. Profiled with immunoSEQ multiplex PCR; TCRdb holds only in-frame clones, not every one. The repertoire holds about 36,000 clones, about 90% seen once, with roughly 0.44% in the top ten. This clone is a singleton in its sample. The rearrangement links TRBV2 to TRBJ2-2, with 12 bases matching TRBD2. The sequence derives from a female donor with multiple sclerosis, enrolled in a pregnancy study. The sequencing used CD4+ T cells from peripheral blood mononuclear cells, collected after pregnancy. CDR3 in amino acids: CASTSTSGRTGELFF. The CDR3 nucleotides read TGTGCCAGCACGTCCACTAGCGGGAGGACCGGGGAGCTGTTTTTT.